The 32 T cell receptor beta chains below come from one sample, sequenced in a study of CD8 T cells in ankylosing spondylitis. In TCRdb, the 5' RACE reads were re-called with MiXCR into one record per CDR3 protein. The sample yields over 200,000 distinct CDR3 sequences, 10% to 13% seen once. The sequenced sample was blood, either unsorted or a sorted T cell fraction (not recorded which). Every receptor here comes from a male donor with ankylosing spondylitis or in good health (not recorded which).

This clonotype was picked up many times. J is TRBJ1-4 and V is TRBV20-1, with D uncertain. Germline values: CDR1 DFQATT, CDR2 SNEGSKA (reference sequence). The CDR3 totals 14 residues. The V end was cut by 6 bases, the J end by 5 bases, with 16 bases between. CDR3: CSARRRGNNEKLFF. The CDR3, as DNA: TGCAGTGCCCGACGCCGGGGTAACAATGAAAAACTGTTTTTT.

The rearrangement uses TRBV20-1 and TRBJ1-1; no firm D call. The CDR3 is 14 amino acids. Germline assignment: CDR1 DFQATT and CDR2 SNEGSKA (reference sequence). With 1 base removed from V and 2 bases from J, the gap between germline ends came to 11 bases. In DNA form, the CDR3 reads TGCAGTGCTAGAGTGCACCCGGTCAACACTGAAGCTTTCTTT. The encoded protein is CSARVHPVNTEAFF.

There are many counts of this clonotype. One junction end disagrees with the germline gene, perhaps due to a read error. This sequence joins TRBV7-7 and TRBJ2-7; weak D call: TRBD1 (6 bases). The CDR3 is 14 amino acids. The V gene's germline CDR1 is SSHAT and CDR2 FNYEAQ (reference sequence). DNA for the CDR3: TGTGCTAGCAGCTTATCAGGGGACTCCTACGAGCAGTACTTC. As protein: CASSLSGDSYEQYF.

A few counts support this clonotype. The chain recombines TRBV7-9 with TRBJ1-1; a possible D gene is TRBD1 (5 bases). This CDR3 comprises 15 residues. V lost 5 bases to trimming and J lost 5 bases, with 18 bases between them. Germline V gene sequence: CDR1 SEHNR, CDR2 FQNEAQ (reference sequence). CDR3 residues: CASSPREGSNTEAFF. CDR3 coding DNA: TGTGCCAGCAGCCCCCGGGAGGGGTCGAATACTGAAGCTTTCTTT. The variable domain in full, with the rest retrieved from reference TRBV7-9 and TRBJ1-1, is DTGVSQNPRHKITKRGQNVTFRCDPISEHNRLYWYRQTLGQGPEFLTYFQNEAQLEKSRLLSDRFSAERPKGSFSTLEIQRTEQGDSAMYLCASSPREGSNTEAFFGQGTRLTVV.

This clonotype was counted ten times or more. The chain recombines TRBV6-5 with TRBJ2-3; TRBD2 aligns across 11 bases. Losses at the gene ends were 4 bases for V and 4 bases for J; bases not matched to a gene: 7. The CDR3 covers 16 residues. Germline V gene data show CDR1 as MNHEY and CDR2 as SVGAGI. Here the CDR3 DNA reads TGTGCCAGCAGTTCCCTTAGCGGGGGGGAAGCAGATACGCAGTATTTT. Translation: CASSSLSGGEADTQYF.

This clonotype appeared many times. The chain combines TRBV28 with TRBJ1-6, with D unresolved. CDR3 length: 12 residues. V shed 6 bases and J shed 10 bases, with 10 bases lying between them. Germline values: CDR1 MDHEN, CDR2 SYDVKM. This CDR3 is CASRGGNSPLHF. The CDR3 region has the DNA TGTGCCAGCAGAGGAGGTAACTCACCCCTCCACTTT. Looking up the rest from reference TRBV28 and TRBJ1-6 gives the full variable domain: DVKVTQSSRYLVKRTGEKVFLECVQDMDHENMFWYRQDPGLGLRLIYFSYDVKMKEKGDIPEGYSVSREKKERFSLILESASTNQTSMYLCASRGGNSPLHFGNGTRLTVT.

The sample holds many counts of this clonotype. V is TRBV20-1 and J is TRBJ2-1; 8 bases align to TRBD1. The V segment lost 6 bases and the J segment 5 bases; nucleotides outside the gene matches: 12. Germline-derived CDR1 and CDR2 are DFQATT and SNEGSKA (reference sequence). The CDR3 covers 15 residues. The DNA of the CDR3 is TGCAGTGCCAGCACCACAGGGGGGCCTAACAATGAGCAGTTCTTC. It translates to CSASTTGGPNNEQFF.

This clonotype appeared many times. The genes are TRBV7-9 and TRBJ1-3, with D maybe TRBD1 (5 bases). Germline V gene sequence: CDR1 SEHNR, CDR2 FQNEAQ (reference sequence). Trimming removed 5 bases from V and 4 bases from J, with 12 bases in between. The CDR3 is 14 amino acids. The CDR3 here is CASSVSGFGNTIYF. DNA of the CDR3: TGTGCCAGCAGCGTATCAGGGTTCGGAAACACCATATATTTT.

J is TRBJ1-2 and V is TRBV12-3 or TRBV12-4; possibly TRBD1 for D (6 bases). The CDR3 covers 13 residues. V gave up 6 bases and J gave up 4 bases, with 12 bases separating them. CDR3 sequence (DNA): TGTGCCAGCAGGCAACAGGGTGGCTATGGCTACACCTTC. Its translation is CASRQQGGYGYTF.

This clonotype was picked up many times. V and J are TRBV28 and TRBJ2-3; D is perhaps TRBD2 (7 bases). V was pared by 3 bases and J by 4 bases, with 11 bases between. The CDR3 spans 14 residues. Germline V CDR1 and CDR2: MDHEN, SYDVKM. The CDR3 loop is CASSFRGAPDTQYF. The CDR3 coding sequence is TGTGCCAGCAGTTTTCGGGGGGCCCCAGATACGCAGTATTTT.

This clonotype was counted ten times or more. The V call is TRBV13, the J call TRBJ2-7; TRBD1 is a possible D gene (6 bases). This CDR3 comprises 14 residues. Germline V gene sequence: CDR1 PRHDT, CDR2 FYEKMQ (reference sequence). V was trimmed by 2 bases and J by 2 bases, leaving 10 bases between them. CDR3 DNA sequence: TGTGCCAGCAGCTTAAGTACAGGGACCTACGAGCAGTACTTC. It is translated as CASSLSTGTYEQYF.

This clonotype was counted at least ten times. In nucleotides, the CDR3 is TGTGCCAGCCGCGGGTCAGCTACTAGCACAGATACGCAGTATTTT. It is translated as CASRGSATSTDTQYF. This rearrangement joins TRBV12-3 or TRBV12-4 to TRBJ2-3; a weak D match, TRBD2 (5 bases). V lost 8 bases and J lost 0, with 15 bases in between. The length of the CDR3 is 15 residues.

The gene calls are TRBV5-1 and TRBJ2-7; 8 nucleotides line up with TRBD1. This CDR3 contains 13 residues. Germline CDR1 and CDR2: SGHRS and YFSETQ. Losses at the gene ends were 5 bases for V and 5 bases for J; bases not matched to a gene: 6. The CDR3 DNA sequence: TGCGCCAGCAGAGGACAGGGAATTGACGAGCAGTACTTC. Translating it yields CASRGQGIDEQYF.

This clonotype was recorded many times. This chain links TRBV12-3 or TRBV12-4 with TRBJ2-3; D perhaps matches TRBD2 (7 bases). This CDR3 contains 14 residues. Trimming left V 0 bases short and J 6 bases short, with 10 bases between. CDR3 nucleotides: TGTGCCAGCAGTTTAGCGGGGGGGCACGATACGCAGTATTTT. This codes for CASSLAGGHDTQYF.

V gene TRBV2 combines with J gene TRBJ2-2; perhaps TRBD1 as D (6 bases). The CDR3 covers 15 residues. Germline V gene sequence: CDR1 SNHLY, CDR2 FYNNEI. V was shortened by 7 bases and J by 2 bases, with 14 bases between the two germline ends. The CDR3 bases are TGTGCCAGCAATAAACAGGGAAAAAACACCGGGGAGCTGTTTTTT. Translation gives CASNKQGKNTGELFF.

This clonotype was found a few times. J is TRBJ2-3 and V is TRBV14; D gene ambiguous. CDR1 and CDR2 (germline): SGHDN, FVKESK. The CDR3 is made up of 14 amino acids. The V end was cut by 0 bases, the J end by 4 bases, with 8 bases between. The CDR3 spells CASSQEVWADTQYF. For the CDR3, the DNA is TGTGCCAGCAGCCAAGAGGTGTGGGCAGATACGCAGTATTTT. Based on the CDR3 plus reference TRBV14 and TRBJ2-3, the full variable domain is EAGVTQFPSHSVIEKGQTVTLRCDPISGHDNLYWYRRVMGKEIKFLLHFVKESKQDESGMPNNRFLAERTGGTYSTLKVQPAELEDSGVYFCASSQEVWADTQYFGPGTRLTVL.

This chain uses TRBV5-4 with TRBJ2-5; D tentatively reads TRBD1 or TRBD2 (6 bases each). V was cut by 4 bases and J by 5 bases, with 15 bases left in between. The CDR3 runs 14 residues. CDR1 is SGHNT, CDR2 YYREEE, per germline (reference sequence). Written as DNA, the CDR3 is TGTGCCAGCAGCGCGGGACAACCAGGGGAGACCCAGTACTTC. It is translated as CASSAGQPGETQYF.

In this sample, this clonotype turned up many times. The gene calls are TRBV20-1 and TRBJ1-5; TRBD1 aligns across 7 bases. Looked up from germline, CDR1 is DFQATT and CDR2 is SNEGSKA (reference sequence). Trimming removed 5 bases from V and 1 base from J; junction bases left unmatched: 8. The CDR3 is 15 amino acids. CDR3 in amino acids: CSAPRQGISNQPQHF. CDR3 nucleotide sequence: TGCAGTGCTCCCCGACAGGGTATAAGCAATCAGCCCCAGCATTTT.

Written as DNA, the CDR3 is TGTGCCAGCAGCTTGGGGCAGCGGGGGGGCCCAGATACGCAGTATTTT. It specifies CASSLGQRGGPDTQYF. The genes are TRBV11-2 and TRBJ2-3; the match to TRBD2 covers 10 bases. There are 16 residues in the CDR3. With V trimmed by 3 bases and J by 4 bases, 7 bases remained unmatched. CDR1 is SGHAT and CDR2 is FQNNGV in the germline V gene.

This clonotype was detected a few times. The chain joins TRBV3-1 to TRBJ2-3, with 7 positions matching TRBD1. V lost 5 bases and J lost 6; bases outside the gene matches: 8. There are 14 residues in the CDR3. Germline-derived CDR1 and CDR2 are LGHDT and YNNKEL (reference sequence). The CDR3 protein is CASSSHQGDDTQYF. CDR3 coding DNA: TGTGCCAGCAGCTCTCACCAGGGGGACGATACGCAGTATTTT.

Comments on this clonotype: Possible read error: a much larger clone is one base away. The chain combines TRBV7-9 with TRBJ1-2, with 8 bases matching TRBD1. The length of the CDR3 is 12 residues. The junction had 8 bases not matched to a gene; V was cut back by 10 bases and J by 7 bases. Germline-derived CDR1 and CDR2 are SEHNR and FQNEAQ (reference sequence). CDR3 sequence (DNA): TGTGCCACCCCCGTGACAGGGGTTGGCTACACCTTC. It translates to CATPVTGVGYTF. Supplemented by reference TRBV7-9 and TRBJ1-2, the full variable domain reads DTGVSQNPRHKITKRGQNVTFRCDPISEHNRLYWYRQTLGQGPEFLTYFQNEAQLEKSRLLSDRFSAERPKGSFSTLEIQRTEQGDSAMYLCATPVTGVGYTFGSGTRLTVV.

The table lists this clonotype with many counts. The chain carries TRBV12-3 or TRBV12-4 and TRBJ2-2, with TRBD1 as a possible D gene (5 bases). The germline V and J ends were trimmed by 3 bases and 13 bases, with 15 bases remaining between them. This CDR3 region has 13 residues. The CDR3 sequence: CASSLRFRDGLFF. CDR3 DNA sequence: TGTGCCAGCAGTTTGCGTTTCAGGGATGGGCTGTTTTTT.

V usage is TRBV11-2 and J usage is TRBJ2-5, with D unresolved. Germline assignment: CDR1 SGHAT and CDR2 FQNNGV. V lost 5 bases and J 5 bases, leaving 15 bases between the germline ends. The CDR3 sequence is 14 residues long. Here the CDR3 DNA reads TGTGCCAGCAGCCCCGACGGGTCTTCGGAGACCCAGTACTTC. Protein product: CASSPDGSSETQYF.

This clonotype was picked up many times. This chain connects TRBV12-3 or TRBV12-4 to TRBJ1-1; D gene uncertain. The CDR3 runs 11 residues. V was cut by 7 bases and J by 5 bases, with 8 bases left in between. CDR3 sequence (DNA): TGTGCCAGCAAACTGGGAACTGAAGCTTTCTTT. Translation gives CASKLGTEAFF.

This clonotype was counted many times. V usage is TRBV7-2 and J usage is TRBJ2-3; unclear D gene. The V gene's germline CDR1 is SGHTA and CDR2 FQGNSA. The CDR3 loop spans 15 amino acids. V shed 5 bases and J shed 0 bases, with 12 bases lying between them. DNA for the CDR3: TGTGCCAGCAGCCCGACCCAGGCTAGCACAGATACGCAGTATTTT. It yields the protein CASSPTQASTDTQYF.

This clonotype was observed many times. The gene calls are TRBV28 and TRBJ2-3; TRBD2 is a possible D gene (5 bases). The V gene lost 4 bases and the J gene lost 9 bases, with 11 bases spanning the gap. Germline CDR1 MDHEN, CDR2 SYDVKM. CDR3 length equals 12 residues. CDR3 in amino acids: CASSSTSLTQYF. The CDR3 DNA follows: TGTGCCAGCAGTTCCACTAGTTTGACGCAGTATTTT.

This clonotype was seen repeatedly, ten times or more. The chain has TRBV28 and TRBJ1-2; TRBD1 might be the D (6 bases). Germline V gives CDR1 MDHEN, CDR2 SYDVKM. The CDR3 spans 15 residues. Trimming took off 8 bases at V and 7 bases at J, with 23 bases between the two ends. The CDR3 nucleotides read TGTGCCAGCCACGGGGGGCAGACCCTTTCCTCTGGCTACACCTTC. It encodes CASHGGQTLSSGYTF.

The chain links TRBV2 to TRBJ2-1; 11 bases match TRBD1. V lost 2 bases to trimming and J lost 14 bases; unmatched junction nucleotides: 2. Looked up from germline, CDR1 is SNHLY and CDR2 is FYNNEI. This CDR3 region has 12 residues. The CDR3 nucleotides read TGTGCCAGCAGTGAAAGGGACAGGGGGGAGTTCTTC. Translated, it gives CASSERDRGEFF.

This clonotype came up many times. The J gene is TRBJ1-6, the V gene TRBV6-4; D remains unclear. V lost 6 bases and J 4 bases, leaving 16 bases between the germline ends. The CDR3 runs 16 residues. Germline-derived CDR1 and CDR2 are MRHNA and SNTAGT. CDR3 amino acids: CASSLPGQGYNSPLHF. In DNA, the CDR3 is TGTGCCAGCAGCCTTCCGGGTCAAGGGTATAATTCACCCCTCCACTTT.

This clonotype occurred many times. CDR3 protein: CSVEGHWGYTF. The CDR3 DNA reads TGCAGCGTTGAGGGCCACTGGGGCTACACCTTC. The chain is built from TRBV29-1 and TRBJ1-2; no clear D. The CDR3 extends over 11 amino acids. Trimming cost V 3 bases and J 8 bases, with 10 bases left between them. Germline loops: CDR1 SQVTM, CDR2 ANQGSEA.

This clonotype came up many times. The J gene is TRBJ2-7, the V gene TRBV12-3 or TRBV12-4, with D unclear. The CDR3 totals 12 residues. With 3 bases removed from V and 6 bases from J, the gap between germline ends came to 9 bases. The CDR3 sequence is CASSLVLGEQYF. CDR3 DNA: TGTGCCAGCAGTTTGGTCCTGGGCGAGCAGTACTTC.

The J gene is TRBJ1-1, the V gene TRBV6-2 or TRBV6-3; weak D call: TRBD1 (5 bases). Between the trimmed V and J ends, which lost 4 bases and 1 base, there was a span of 10 bases. This CDR3 spans 14 amino acids. CDR1 MNHEY and CDR2 SVGEGT come from the germline V gene. CDR3 nucleotide sequence: TGTGCCAGCAGTTCAGGGTGGACGAACACTGAAGCTTTCTTT. It encodes CASSSGWTNTEAFF.